This T cell receptor (beta chain) was profiled in a study of blood T cell repertoires in COVID-19. CDR3 length equals 14 residues. V lost 8 bases and J 3 bases, leaving 14 bases between the germline ends. Germline lookup yields CDR1 KGHSH and CDR2 LQKENI. Profiling relied on immunoSEQ multiplex PCR, and the TCRdb table lists in-frame clones only, not all of them. Here the sample spans approximately 250,000 clones, roughly 80% being singletons. The chain uses TRBV18 and TRBJ2-1, with D possibly TRBD2 on 6 matching bases. This sequence originates from a man aged 60 to 69 who had recovered from COVID-19. Input material: peripheral blood. The CDR3 region has the DNA TGTGCCAGCACCCCAGGCGGGAACTACAATGAGCAGTTCTTC. Protein: CASTPGGNYNEQFF.